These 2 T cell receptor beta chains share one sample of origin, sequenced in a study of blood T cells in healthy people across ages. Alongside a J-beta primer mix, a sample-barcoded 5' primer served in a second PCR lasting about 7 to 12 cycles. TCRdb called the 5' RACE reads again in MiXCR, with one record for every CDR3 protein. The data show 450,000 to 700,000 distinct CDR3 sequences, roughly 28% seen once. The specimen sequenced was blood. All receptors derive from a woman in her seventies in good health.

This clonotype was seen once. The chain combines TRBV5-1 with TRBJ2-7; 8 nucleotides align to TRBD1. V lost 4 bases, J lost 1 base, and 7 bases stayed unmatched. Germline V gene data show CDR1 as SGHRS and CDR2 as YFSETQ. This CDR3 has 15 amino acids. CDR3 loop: CASSLDRALSYEQYF. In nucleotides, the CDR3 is TGCGCCAGCAGCCTGGACAGGGCCCTTTCCTACGAGCAGTACTTC.

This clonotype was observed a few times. CDR3 nucleotides: TGTGCCATCTCTAGCGGGGGCGCCTACGAGCAGTACTTC. Its translation: CAISSGGAYEQYF. V is TRBV10-3 and J is TRBJ2-7; 10 bases are a match to TRBD2. Germline CDR1 and CDR2: ENHRY and SYGVKD. The V and J ends lost 8 bases and 2 bases, in that order; junction bases with no gene match: 3. This CDR3 is built from 13 residues.